This is a list of T cell receptor beta chains from one sample in a study of blood T cell repertoires in COVID-19. The table came from immunoSEQ multiplex PCR; TCRdb's copy has only in-frame clones and leaves some out. The sample includes 270,000 or so clones, 85% of them seen just once. Input material: peripheral blood. These receptors came from a human donor in a cohort sampled during active COVID-19. Both conserved end residues are part of each CDR3. The order of the fields is D gene, J gene, V gene, clone size, CDR3 protein, CDR3 DNA. A D gene is named only where the DNA matches it firmly. Clone sizes are given selectively: once, few, many, or a class where the clone is expanded.

>.|TRBJ2-1|TRBV7-9|.
CASSLHTGSRYNEQFF
TGTGCCAGCAGCTTACACACAGGGTCTAGGTACAATGAGCAGTTCTTC
>TRBD2|TRBJ2-1|TRBV6-2/TRBV6-3|once
CASSPPGLDSNEQFF
TGTGCCAGCAGTCCACCGGGACTAGATAGCAATGAGCAGTTCTTC
>TRBD2|TRBJ2-1|TRBV3-1/TRBV3-2|.
CASSQVSLAVQWSSYNEQFF
TGTGCCAGCAGCCAAGTTTCACTAGCGGTACAGTGGAGCTCCTACAATGAGCAGTTCTTC
>.|TRBJ1-1|TRBV19|.
CASSRQGHMNTEAFF
TGTGCCAGTAGTAGGCAGGGGCACATGAACACTGAAGCTTTCTTT
>TRBD2|TRBJ2-5|TRBV11-2|.
CASSLDSGMEETQYF
TGTGCCAGCAGCTTAGACAGCGGGATGGAAGAGACCCAGTACTTC
>TRBD2|TRBJ2-1|TRBV27|.
CASSPWTSGNKGQFF
TGTGCCAGCAGTCCGTGGACTAGCGGGAATAAAGGGCAGTTCTTC
>.|TRBJ2-7|TRBV12-5|once
CASGLVIGGRSGGSYEQYF
TGTGCTAGTGGTTTGGTCATAGGTGGGAGGTCAGGGGGCTCCTACGAGCAGTACTTC
>TRBD1|TRBJ2-3|TRBV19|once
CASSKLGQGTDTQYF
TGTGCCAGTAGTAAGTTGGGACAGGGCACAGATACGCAGTATTTT
>.|TRBJ2-7|TRBV28|.
CASRTTASYEQYF
TGTGCCAGCAGGACGACAGCTTCCTACGAGCAGTACTTC
>TRBD2|TRBJ2-7|TRBV7-2|.
CASSLGPAGGLEQYF
TGTGCCAGCAGCTTAGGCCCAGCGGGAGGGCTTGAGCAGTACTTC
>TRBD1|TRBJ1-4|TRBV15|.
CATSRDRDRVSTNEKLFF
TGTGCCACCAGCAGAGATCGGGACAGGGTGTCAACTAATGAAAAACTGTTTTTT
>TRBD1|TRBJ2-2|TRBV7-2|.
CASSSTGSGTGELFF
TGTGCCAGCAGCTCGACAGGGTCGGGCACCGGGGAGCTGTTTTTT
>TRBD1|TRBJ1-2|TRBV7-8|.
CASSKRLGTEANYGYTF
TGTGCCAGCAGCAAACGCCTCGGGACAGAGGCTAACTATGGCTACACCTTC
>.|TRBJ2-7|TRBV6-1|.
CASSERGNRNYEQYF
TGTGCCAGCAGTGAACGGGGGAACAGAAACTACGAGCAGTACTTC
>TRBD2|TRBJ2-2|TRBV2|few
CASKRERTGELFF
TGTGCCAGCAAGCGGGAGCGCACCGGGGAGCTGTTTTTT
>TRBD2|TRBJ2-7|TRBV6-6|.
CASSYSTSTDEQYF
TGTGCCAGCAGTTACTCGACTAGCACCGACGAGCAGTACTTC
>TRBD1|TRBJ2-1|TRBV29-1|.
CSTGTGFNNEQFF
TGCAGCACTGGGACAGGGTTTAACAATGAGCAGTTCTTC
>.|TRBJ2-6|TRBV28|.
CASSFRGGVTRRGANVLTF
TGTGCCAGCAGTTTTCGGGGCGGGGTGACTCGAAGGGGGGCCAACGTCCTGACTTTC
>TRBD1|TRBJ2-7|TRBV7-9|.
CASSRTGQGVKQYF
TGTGCCAGCAGCCGAACGGGACAGGGTGTCAAGCAGTACTTC
>.|TRBJ2-5|TRBV7-9|few
CASSIQETQYF
TGTGCCAGCAGCATACAAGAGACCCAGTACTTC
>.|TRBJ1-1|TRBV4-3|.
CASSQDPVRGETEAFF
TGCGCCAGCAGCCAAGATCCCGTCCGCGGGGAAACTGAAGCTTTCTTT
>TRBD1|TRBJ2-7|TRBV9|.
CASSQGAGKHEQYF
TGTGCCAGCAGCCAGGGGGCAGGCAAGCACGAGCAGTACTTC
>TRBD2|TRBJ2-7|TRBV7-2|.
CASSLGPASGGGRYF
TGTGCCAGCAGCTTAGGCCCCGCTAGCGGGGGAGGGAGGTACTTC
>.|TRBJ2-7|TRBV2|.
CASSGREAYEQYF
TGTGCCAGCAGTGGTCGGGAAGCCTACGAGCAGTACTTC
>TRBD2|TRBJ2-3|TRBV4-3|.
CASSLGLAGGTDTQYF
TGCGCCAGCAGCCTAGGACTAGCGGGGGGCACAGATACGCAGTATTTT
>.|TRBJ2-1|TRBV19|.
CASSLGSSYNEQFF
TGTGCCAGTAGCCTCGGGAGCTCCTACAATGAGCAGTTCTTC
>TRBD1|TRBJ1-3|TRBV9|.
CASSDQGAGGNTIYF
TGTGCCAGCAGCGACCAGGGGGCTGGTGGAAACACCATATATTTT
>.|TRBJ2-2|TRBV5-1|.
CASSLDRRKLFF
TGCGCCAGCAGCTTGGATCGGAGGAAGCTGTTTTTT
>TRBD2|TRBJ2-3|TRBV4-2|.
CASSQYLVGTSGTDTQYF
TGTGCCAGCAGCCAATACTTAGTCGGGACTAGCGGCACAGATACGCAGTATTTT
>TRBD2|TRBJ2-3|TRBV5-4|.
CASSLAAGVGDTQYF
TGTGCCAGCAGCTTAGCAGCGGGGGTAGGAGATACGCAGTATTTT
>.|TRBJ1-1|TRBV28|.
CASSLQAGHTEAFF
TGTGCCAGCAGTTTGCAAGCAGGGCACACTGAAGCTTTCTTT
>.|TRBJ2-2|TRBV7-6|.
CASSWRAYTEPKNTGELFF
TGTGCCAGCAGCTGGAGGGCATATACAGAGCCGAAGAACACCGGGGAGCTGTTTTTT
>.|TRBJ2-7|TRBV5-6|once
CASSRTPELSEQYF
TGTGCCAGCAGCCGGACTCCAGAACTCTCCGAGCAGTACTTC
>TRBD2|TRBJ2-1|TRBV10-2|.
CASTPAAGGSYNEQFF
TGCGCCAGCACCCCTGCTGCGGGGGGATCCTACAATGAGCAGTTCTTC
>.|TRBJ1-6|TRBV27|.
CASSLKGRSSYNSPLHF
TGTGCCAGCAGTTTGAAGGGGAGGAGCTCCTATAATTCACCCCTCCACTTT
>.|TRBJ2-1|TRBV2|.
CASSEGLIGEQFF
TGTGCCAGCAGTGAAGGACTCATTGGAGAGCAGTTCTTC
>.|TRBJ2-4|TRBV6-2/TRBV6-3|many
CASSKLEPKAKNIQYF
TGTGCCAGCAGCAAACTAGAGCCCAAAGCCAAAAACATTCAGTACTTC
>.|TRBJ1-6|TRBV19|.
CASRPQAGDNSPLHF
TGTGCCAGTAGGCCTCAGGCAGGGGATAATTCACCCCTCCACTTT
>.|TRBJ2-2|TRBV24-1|.
CATSGPPPTPGELFF
TGTGCCACCAGTGGCCCACCCCCCACACCCGGGGAGCTGTTTTTT
>TRBD1|TRBJ2-5|TRBV5-1|.
CASSLGGQEAGTQYF
TGCGCCAGCAGCTTGGGGGGACAGGAGGCAGGGACCCAGTACTTC
>.|TRBJ1-6|TRBV6-5|.
CASRSTGLNSPLHF
TGTGCCAGCAGATCTACAGGTCTGAATTCACCCCTCCACTTT
>.|TRBJ2-1|TRBV5-4|.
CATMNGLPGRNEQFF
TGTGCCACCATGAACGGGCTACCTGGGAGGAATGAGCAGTTCTTC
>TRBD2|TRBJ2-7|TRBV11-2|few
CASSYHIAGEQYF
TGTGCCAGCAGCTACCACATAGCGGGTGAGCAGTACTTC
>.|TRBJ1-2|TRBV12-3/TRBV12-4|.
CASSRPPGGYTF
TGTGCCAGCAGCCGACCCCCGGGTGGCTACACCTTC
>.|TRBJ2-5|TRBV7-2|.
CASSLTGAGETQYF
TGTGCCAGCAGTTTAACAGGGGCGGGGGAGACCCAGTACTTC
>.|TRBJ2-7|TRBV9|.
CASSVAGDPYEQYF
TGTGCCAGCAGCGTAGCAGGGGACCCCTACGAGCAGTACTTC
>TRBD1|TRBJ1-6|TRBV27|once
CASSITGVINSPLHF
TGTGCCAGCAGTATAACAGGGGTCATTAATTCACCCCTCCACTTT
>.|TRBJ2-2|TRBV30|.
CAWRRQQGITGELFF
TGTGCCTGGAGACGCCAACAGGGAATCACCGGGGAGCTGTTTTTT
>.|TRBJ2-3|TRBV7-9|.
CASGRDHTQYF
TGTGCCAGCGGGCGGGATCATACGCAGTATTTT
>TRBD1|TRBJ1-1|TRBV6-5|.
CASKPLQGGTEAFF
TGTGCCAGCAAACCACTGCAGGGGGGCACTGAAGCTTTCTTT
>.|TRBJ1-1|TRBV3-1/TRBV3-2|once
CASSQAGGVGKAFF
TGTGCCAGCAGCCAAGCGGGAGGGGTCGGGAAAGCTTTCTTT
>.|TRBJ2-1|TRBV24-1|few
CATARWDEQFF
TGTGCCACAGCGCGTTGGGATGAGCAGTTCTTC
>TRBD1|TRBJ2-1|TRBV27|.
CASSLGTVGNEQFF
TGTGCCAGCAGTTTGGGGACAGTCGGAAATGAGCAGTTCTTC
>.|TRBJ1-5|TRBV19|.
CASSIPGQQPQHF
TGTGCCAGTAGTATCCCCGGACAGCAGCCCCAGCATTTT
>TRBD2|TRBJ2-1|TRBV28|.
CASSSPRTSGNNEQFF
TGTGCCAGCAGCTCCCCCCGGACTAGCGGGAACAATGAGCAGTTCTTC